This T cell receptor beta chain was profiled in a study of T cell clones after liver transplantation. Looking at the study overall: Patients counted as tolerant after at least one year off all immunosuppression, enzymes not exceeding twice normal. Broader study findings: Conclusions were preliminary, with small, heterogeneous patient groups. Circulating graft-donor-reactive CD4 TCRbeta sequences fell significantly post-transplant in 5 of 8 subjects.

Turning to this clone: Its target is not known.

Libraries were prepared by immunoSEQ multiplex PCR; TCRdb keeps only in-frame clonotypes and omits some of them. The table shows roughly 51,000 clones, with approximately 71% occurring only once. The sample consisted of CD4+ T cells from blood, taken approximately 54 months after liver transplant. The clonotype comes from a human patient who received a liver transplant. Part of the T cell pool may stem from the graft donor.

Written as DNA, the CDR3 is TGTGCCATCAGTGAGACTAGCGGGAGGTCATACAATGAGCAGTTCTTC. Translating it yields CAISETSGRSYNEQFF. The chain uses TRBV10-3 and TRBJ2-1, with 12 bases lining up with TRBD2. V was clipped by 2 bases and J by 4 bases; unmatched bases: 3. The CDR3 covers 16 residues. CDR1 ENHRY and CDR2 SYGVKD come from the germline V gene.